This T cell receptor (beta chain) derives from a study of T-cell reconstitution after alpha-beta-depleted transplantation in children. The CDR3 runs 13 residues. V dropped 0 bases and J dropped 5 bases, with 9 bases sitting between them. The germline gives CDR1 SGHRS, CDR2 YFSETQ. Researchers prepared the TCRbeta library using unique molecular identifiers, the study reports. TCRdb re-analysed the PCR reads in MiXCR, keeping a single row per CDR3 protein. The sample lists about 410,000 distinct CDR3 sequences, approximately 20% occurring once. The TCR sequence derives from a human donor who donated a stem cell graft to a child with acute myeloid leukemia. V usage is TRBV5-1 and J usage is TRBJ2-7; D perhaps matches TRBD2 (5 bases). Sequences were derived from PBMCs from the stem cell graft donor, sampled from the stem cell graft. CDR3 in amino acids: CASSLEVSDEQYF. The CDR3, as DNA: TGCGCCAGCAGCTTGGAGGTTAGCGACGAGCAGTACTTC.